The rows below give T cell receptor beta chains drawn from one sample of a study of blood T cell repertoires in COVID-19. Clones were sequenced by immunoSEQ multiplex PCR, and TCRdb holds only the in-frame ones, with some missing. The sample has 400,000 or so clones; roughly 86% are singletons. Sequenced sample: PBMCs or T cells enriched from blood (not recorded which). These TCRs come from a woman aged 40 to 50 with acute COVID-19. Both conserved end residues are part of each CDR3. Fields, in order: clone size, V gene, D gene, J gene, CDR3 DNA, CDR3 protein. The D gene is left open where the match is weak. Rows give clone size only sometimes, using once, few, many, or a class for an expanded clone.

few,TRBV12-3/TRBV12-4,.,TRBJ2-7,TGTGCCAGCACCCCAGGCTACGAGCAGTACTTC,CASTPGYEQYF
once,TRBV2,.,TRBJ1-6,TGTGCCAGCAGCCCTGGGGGGGATGGTTCACCCCTCCACTTT,CASSPGGDGSPLHF
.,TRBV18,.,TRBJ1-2,TGTGCCAGCTCACCAACGCCCCCAAACAGAGCTTCTAACTATGGCTACACCTTC,CASSPTPPNRASNYGYTF
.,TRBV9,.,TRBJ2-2,TGTGCCAGCAGCGAATCCCCTCCCGGGGAGCTGTTTTTT,CASSESPPGELFF
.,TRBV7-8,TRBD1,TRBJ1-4,TGTGCCAGCAGCTCAACCGACAGGGGTAATGAAAAACTGTTTTTT,CASSSTDRGNEKLFF
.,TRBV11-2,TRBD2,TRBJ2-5,TGTGCCAGCAGCTTAGCGGGGGGGCCGGAGACCCAGTACTTC,CASSLAGGPETQYF
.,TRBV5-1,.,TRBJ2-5,TGCGCCAGCGCGGGTGGACGGTTAGCGGTCCAAGAGACCCAGTACTTC,CASAGGRLAVQETQYF
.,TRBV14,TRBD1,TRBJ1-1,TGTGCCAGCAGCCACCACCATACAGGGGGAACTGAAGCTTTCTTT,CASSHHHTGGTEAFF
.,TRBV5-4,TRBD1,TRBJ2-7,TGTGCCAGCAGCCCCGGACAGGGGGACCAGTACGAGCAGTACTTC,CASSPGQGDQYEQYF
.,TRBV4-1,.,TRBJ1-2,TGCGCCAGCAGCCAAGAAGGATCTCTAGATGGCTACACCTTC,CASSQEGSLDGYTF
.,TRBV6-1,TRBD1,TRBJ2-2,TGTGCCAGCAGTGATCTCGTTGGAAGACAGGGTAATGGGGAGCTGTTTTTT,CASSDLVGRQGNGELFF
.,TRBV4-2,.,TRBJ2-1,TGTGCCAGCAGCCAAGAGAAGCGAGACAGTGAGCAGTTCTTC,CASSQEKRDSEQFF
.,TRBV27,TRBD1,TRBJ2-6,TGTGCCAGCAGTATCGGTCCGGGACAGGGGGTTGGGGCCAACGTCCTGACTTTC,CASSIGPGQGVGANVLTF
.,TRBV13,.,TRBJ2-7,TGTGCCAGCAGCTTAGGCTCGGGCTACGAGCAGTACTTC,CASSLGSGYEQYF
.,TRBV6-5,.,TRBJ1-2,TGTGCCAGCAGTTACCTCGCCAGCTATGGCTACACCTTC,CASSYLASYGYTF
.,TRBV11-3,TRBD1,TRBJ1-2,TGTGCCAGCAGCTTAGGGACAGGTGCGAGGGGCTACACCTTC,CASSLGTGARGYTF
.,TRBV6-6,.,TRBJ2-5,TGTGCCAGCAGTTACTCGACAGGTCATGAGACCCAGTACTTC,CASSYSTGHETQYF
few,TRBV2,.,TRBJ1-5,TGTGCCAGCAGTGAAGCGCGGGATTATTGGGCGGCTCAGCCCCAGCATTTT,CASSEARDYWAAQPQHF
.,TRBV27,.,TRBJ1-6,TGTGCCAGCAGTTTTATAGACAGCGACCAACCCCTCCACTTT,CASSFIDSDQPLHF
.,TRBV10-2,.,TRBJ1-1,TGCGCCACCCGGGGGGTGAACACTGAAGCTTTCTTT,CATRGVNTEAFF
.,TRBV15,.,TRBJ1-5,TGTGCCACCAGCAGAGATTTGGACGGGGGCAATCAGCCCCAGCATTTT,CATSRDLDGGNQPQHF
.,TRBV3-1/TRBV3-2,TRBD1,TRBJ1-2,TGTGCCAGCAGCCACGGACAGGGGGCGTATGGCTACACCTTC,CASSHGQGAYGYTF
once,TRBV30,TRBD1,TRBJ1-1,TGTGCCTGGAGTGTGTGGGACAGGGATTTCACTGAAGCTTTCTTT,CAWSVWDRDFTEAFF
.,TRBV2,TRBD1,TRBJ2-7,TGTGCCAGCAGTGTCGGGACAGCGAGCTCCTACGAGCAGTACTTC,CASSVGTASSYEQYF
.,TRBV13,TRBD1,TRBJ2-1,TGTGCCAGCAGCGACAGGGACCTACAGGGGGAGCAGTTCTTC,CASSDRDLQGEQFF
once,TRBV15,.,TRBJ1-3,TGTGCCACCAGCAACGGGCCCGGGGGCACCATATATTTT,CATSNGPGGTIYF
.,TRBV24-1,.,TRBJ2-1,TGTGCCACCAGTGATTTCGGGGGACCCAGCTCCTACAATGAGCAGTTCTTC,CATSDFGGPSSYNEQFF
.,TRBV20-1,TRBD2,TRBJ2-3,TGCAGTGCTAGTCGGGCTAGCGGGAGCACAGATACGCAGTATTTT,CSASRASGSTDTQYF
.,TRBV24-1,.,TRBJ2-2,TGTGCCACCAGTGACCCCCGCGCAACAGGAGCTAACACCGGGGAGCTGTTTTTT,CATSDPRATGANTGELFF
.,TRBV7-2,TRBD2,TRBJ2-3,TGTGCCAGCAGCTCCGGGGGGGGTACGCAGTATTTT,CASSSGGGTQYF
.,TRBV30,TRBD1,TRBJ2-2,TGTGCCTGGGGTTTAGGACAGGGATCCACCGGGGAGCTGTTTTTT,CAWGLGQGSTGELFF
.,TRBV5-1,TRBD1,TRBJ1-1,TGCGCCAGCAGAGTGACAGGGGAGGGAACTGAAGCTTTCTTT,CASRVTGEGTEAFF
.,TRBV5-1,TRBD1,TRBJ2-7,TGCGCCAGCAGCTTAGAGGGGGCAAGATCCTACGAGCAGTACTTC,CASSLEGARSYEQYF
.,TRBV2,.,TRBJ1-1,TGTGCCAGCAGTGTCCGGAGGTGGTCGCGAAACACTGAAGCTTTCTTT,CASSVRRWSRNTEAFF
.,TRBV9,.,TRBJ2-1,TGTGCCAGCAGCGGACAGTTATCGTCCAATGAGCAGTTCTTC,CASSGQLSSNEQFF
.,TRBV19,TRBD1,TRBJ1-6,TGTGCCAGTAGTTACAGGGGATTGGATAATTCACCCCTCCACTTT,CASSYRGLDNSPLHF
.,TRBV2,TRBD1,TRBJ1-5,TGTGCCAGCAGAACCGGGACAGTACAGCCCCAGCATTTT,CASRTGTVQPQHF
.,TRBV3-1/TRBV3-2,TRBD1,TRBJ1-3,TGTGCCAGCAGCCAAGAGCCGACAGGGGGCCGAAACACCATATATTTT,CASSQEPTGGRNTIYF
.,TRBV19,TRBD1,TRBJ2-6,TGTGCCACTAGGACAGGGGGGATCTCTGGGGCCAACGTCCTGACTTTC,CATRTGGISGANVLTF
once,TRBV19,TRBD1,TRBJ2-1,TGTGCCAGTAGACGGACAGGGGTGAGCAATGAGCAGTTCTTC,CASRRTGVSNEQFF
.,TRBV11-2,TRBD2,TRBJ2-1,TGTGCCAGCAGCAATAGCGGGGGGGCCTTTGATGAGCAGTTCTTC,CASSNSGGAFDEQFF
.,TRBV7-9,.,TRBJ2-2,TGTGCCAGCAGCCCCTCGGTGGTAACCGGGGAGCTGTTTTTT,CASSPSVVTGELFF
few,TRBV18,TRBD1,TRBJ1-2,TGTGCCAGCTCACCACCAGGGGGCGGCTATGGCTACACCTTC,CASSPPGGGYGYTF
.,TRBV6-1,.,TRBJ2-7,TGTGCCAGCAGTGAAGCAGGGGACACTACGACCTACGAGCAGTACTTC,CASSEAGDTTTYEQYF
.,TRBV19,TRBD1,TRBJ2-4,TGTGCCAGTAGTATGGGCCCCCGGGACAGGGGAAACATTCAGTACTTC,CASSMGPRDRGNIQYF
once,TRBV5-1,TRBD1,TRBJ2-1,TGCGCCAGCAGCTTGGGTACAGGGGCCTACAATGAGCAGTTCTTC,CASSLGTGAYNEQFF